This passage covers 6 T cell receptor beta chains from one sample sequenced in a study of blood T cell repertoires in COVID-19. The repertoire was sequenced with immunoSEQ multiplex PCR; TCRdb's copy has only in-frame clones and lacks some. The sample includes about 100,000 clones, more than 85% of them seen just once. Specimen: peripheral blood. The receptor set was obtained from a man aged 45-60 years with active COVID-19.

The chain couples TRBV5-1 to TRBJ1-3; weak D call: TRBD1 (6 bases). The CDR3 contains 14 residues. Germline V lookup: CDR1 SGHRS, CDR2 YFSETQ. V was trimmed by 5 bases and J by 0 bases, leaving 9 bases between them. The CDR3 coding sequence is TGCGCCAGCAGGACAGGCAGCTCTGGAAACACCATATATTTT. Its translation: CASRTGSSGNTIYF.

This sequence joins TRBV6-4 and TRBJ2-2; TRBD2 matches 9 bases. The CDR3 has 18 residues. Trimming took 1 base from V and 5 from J; bases not matched to a gene: 11. CDR1 is MRHNA and CDR2 is SNTAGT in the germline V gene. The chain's CDR3 is CASSDFSQAGGQTGELFF. CDR3 bases: TGTGCCAGCAGTGACTTTTCCCAGGCGGGGGGGCAAACCGGGGAGCTGTTTTTT.

The chain links TRBV25-1 to TRBJ2-7; no clear D gene. The ends were cut back, 3 bases at V and 6 bases at J, with 6 bases in the middle. The CDR3 contains 11 residues. Germline CDR1 reads MGHDK; CDR2 reads SYGVNS. As DNA, the CDR3 is TGTGCCAGCAGTGAGTATCGCGAGCAGTACTTC. Translation: CASSEYREQYF.

The genes are TRBV19 and TRBJ2-3, with D unclear. There are 12 residues in the CDR3. Germline V CDR1 and CDR2: LNHDA, SQIVND (reference sequence). Deletions cut 4 bases from V and 5 bases from J, with 7 bases between. This CDR3 reads CASSKRGDTQYF. In nucleotides, the CDR3 is TGTGCCAGTAGTAAGAGAGGAGATACGCAGTATTTT.

V usage is TRBV24-1 and J usage is TRBJ2-1; 9 bases map to TRBD1. Germline V gives CDR1 KGHDR, CDR2 SFDVKD. With 4 bases clipped from V and 4 bases from J, the junction kept 1 base outside the gene matches. The CDR3 runs to 14 residues. The CDR3 spells CATSEQGAYNEQFF. CDR3 sequence (DNA): TGTGCCACCAGTGAACAGGGGGCTTACAATGAGCAGTTCTTC.

The chain has TRBV18 and TRBJ2-3; perhaps TRBD2 as D (6 bases). Trimming stripped 0 bases from V and 2 bases from J, with 15 bases between. CDR1 and CDR2 (germline): KGHSH, LQKENI. This CDR3 has 17 residues. CDR3 residues: CASSPPLGGRDTDTQYF. The DNA of the CDR3 is TGTGCCAGCTCACCACCGCTGGGGGGTCGAGACACAGATACGCAGTATTTT.